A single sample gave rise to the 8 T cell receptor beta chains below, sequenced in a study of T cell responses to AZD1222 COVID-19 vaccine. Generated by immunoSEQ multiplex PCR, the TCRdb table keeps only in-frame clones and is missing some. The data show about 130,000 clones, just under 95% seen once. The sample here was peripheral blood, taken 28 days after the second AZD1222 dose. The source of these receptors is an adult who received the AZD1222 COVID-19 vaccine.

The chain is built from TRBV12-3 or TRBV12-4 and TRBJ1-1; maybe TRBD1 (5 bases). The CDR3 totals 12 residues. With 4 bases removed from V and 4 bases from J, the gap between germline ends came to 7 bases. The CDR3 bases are TGTGCCAGCAGTTCGGGGGGCACTGAAGCTTTCTTT. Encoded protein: CASSSGGTEAFF.

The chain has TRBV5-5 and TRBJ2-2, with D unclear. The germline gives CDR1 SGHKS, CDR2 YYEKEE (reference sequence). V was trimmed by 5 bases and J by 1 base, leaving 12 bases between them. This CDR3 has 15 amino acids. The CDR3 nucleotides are TGTGCCAGCAGGCCGGGTCACGGGAACACCGGGGAGCTGTTTTTT. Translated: CASRPGHGNTGELFF.

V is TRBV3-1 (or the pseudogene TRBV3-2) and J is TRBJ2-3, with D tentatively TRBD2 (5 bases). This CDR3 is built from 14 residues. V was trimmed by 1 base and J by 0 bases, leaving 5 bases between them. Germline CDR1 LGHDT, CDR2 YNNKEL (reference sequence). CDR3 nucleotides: TGTGCCAGCAGCCAAGGGACTAGCACAGATACGCAGTATTTT. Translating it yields CASSQGTSTDTQYF.

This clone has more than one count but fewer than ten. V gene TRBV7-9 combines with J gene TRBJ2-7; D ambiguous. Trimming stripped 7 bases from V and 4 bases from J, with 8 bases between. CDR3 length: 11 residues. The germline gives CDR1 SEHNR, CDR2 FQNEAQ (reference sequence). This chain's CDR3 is CASIGTYEQYF. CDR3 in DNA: TGTGCCAGCATCGGAACATACGAGCAGTACTTC.

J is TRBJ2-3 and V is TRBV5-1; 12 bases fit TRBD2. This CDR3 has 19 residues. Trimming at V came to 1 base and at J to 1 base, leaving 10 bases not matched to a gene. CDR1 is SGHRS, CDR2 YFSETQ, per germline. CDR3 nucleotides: TGCGCCAGCAGCTTGATGGTTGCTAGCGGGGGGGCCGGCACAGATACGCAGTATTTT. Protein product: CASSLMVASGGAGTDTQYF.

CDR3 amino acids: CASSYRGGGEAFF. The CDR3 DNA reads as TGTGCCAGCAGTTACCGGGGGGGCGGTGAAGCTTTCTTT. The rearrangement joins TRBV6-5 to TRBJ1-1, with a possible D match to TRBD1 (6 bases). The CDR3 consists of 13 residues. CDR1 is MNHEY, CDR2 SVGAGI, per germline. Trimming stripped 2 bases from V and 7 bases from J, with 11 bases between.

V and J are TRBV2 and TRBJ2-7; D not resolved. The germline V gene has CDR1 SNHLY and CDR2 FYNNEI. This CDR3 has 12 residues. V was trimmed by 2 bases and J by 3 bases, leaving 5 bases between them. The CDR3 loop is CASSEQNYEQYF. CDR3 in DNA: TGTGCCAGCAGTGAACAGAACTACGAGCAGTACTTC.

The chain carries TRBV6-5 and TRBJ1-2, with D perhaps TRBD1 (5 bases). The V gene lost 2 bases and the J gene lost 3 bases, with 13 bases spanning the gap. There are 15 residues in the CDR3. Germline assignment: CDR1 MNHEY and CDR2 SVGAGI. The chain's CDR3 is CASSYGGTDYYGYTF. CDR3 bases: TGTGCCAGCAGTTACGGGGGAACTGACTACTATGGCTACACCTTC.